This TCR beta chain was identified in a study of shared clonotypes between healthy human individuals. This CDR3 is built from 16 residues. Trimming took 6 bases from V and 4 from J, leaving 19 bases between them. Germline CDR1 reads WSHSY; CDR2 reads SAAADI. It was at deep level that the assay was run. Sequencing was performed with immunoSEQ multiplex PCR; in TCRdb, only in-frame clones are kept and a portion is missing. The profile shows 2,100,000 or so clones, approximately 94% of them singletons. The gene calls are TRBV10-2 and TRBJ2-1, with D possibly TRBD2 on 6 matching bases. The specimen was naive CD4+ T cells sorted from blood. The subset denotes: CD45RA+ positively selected. The receptor comes from a man in his late teens or twenties in good health. In nucleotides, the CDR3 is TGCGCCAGCAGGGAGGGTGGGATCGTCAGGTACAATGAGCAGTTCTTC. This translates into CASREGGIVRYNEQFF.